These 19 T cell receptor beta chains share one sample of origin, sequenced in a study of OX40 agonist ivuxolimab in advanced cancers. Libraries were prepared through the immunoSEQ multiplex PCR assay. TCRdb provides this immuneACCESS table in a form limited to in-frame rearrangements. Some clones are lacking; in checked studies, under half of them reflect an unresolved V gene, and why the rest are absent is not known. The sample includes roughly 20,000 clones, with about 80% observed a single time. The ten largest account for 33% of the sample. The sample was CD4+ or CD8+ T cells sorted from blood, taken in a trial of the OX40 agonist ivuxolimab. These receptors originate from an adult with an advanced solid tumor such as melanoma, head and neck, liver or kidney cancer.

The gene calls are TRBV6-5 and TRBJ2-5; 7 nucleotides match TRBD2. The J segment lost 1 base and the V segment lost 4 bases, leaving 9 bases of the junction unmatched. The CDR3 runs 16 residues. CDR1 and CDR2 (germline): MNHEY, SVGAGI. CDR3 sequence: CASSSPLGEGQETQYF. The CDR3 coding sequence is TGTGCCAGCAGTTCCCCCCTGGGGGAGGGCCAAGAGACCCAGTACTTC.

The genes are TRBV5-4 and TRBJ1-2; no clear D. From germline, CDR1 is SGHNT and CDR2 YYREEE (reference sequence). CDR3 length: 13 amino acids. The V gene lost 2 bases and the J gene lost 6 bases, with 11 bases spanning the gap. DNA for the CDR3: TGTGCCAGCAGCTTTTTTGGTACTAATGGCTACACCTTC. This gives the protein CASSFFGTNGYTF.

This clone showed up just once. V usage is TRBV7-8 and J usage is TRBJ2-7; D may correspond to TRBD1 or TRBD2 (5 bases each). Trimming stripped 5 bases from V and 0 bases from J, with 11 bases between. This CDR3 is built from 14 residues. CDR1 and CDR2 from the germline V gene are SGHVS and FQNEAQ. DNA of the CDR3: TGTGCCAGCAGCCCTAGGGACGGCTCCTACGAGCAGTACTTC. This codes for CASSPRDGSYEQYF.

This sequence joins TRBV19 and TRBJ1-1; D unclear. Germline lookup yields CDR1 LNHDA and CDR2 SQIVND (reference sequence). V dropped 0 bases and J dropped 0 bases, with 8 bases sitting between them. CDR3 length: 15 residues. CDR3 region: CASSIEDGMNTEAFF. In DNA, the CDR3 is TGTGCCAGTAGTATAGAGGACGGCATGAACACTGAAGCTTTCTTT.

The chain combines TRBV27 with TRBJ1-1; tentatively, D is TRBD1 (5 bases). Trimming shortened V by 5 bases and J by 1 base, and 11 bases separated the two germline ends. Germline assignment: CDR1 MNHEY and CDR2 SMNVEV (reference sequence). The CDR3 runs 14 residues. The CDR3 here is CASSLQTGNTEAFF. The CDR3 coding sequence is TGTGCCAGCAGTCTTCAAACAGGGAACACTGAAGCTTTCTTT.

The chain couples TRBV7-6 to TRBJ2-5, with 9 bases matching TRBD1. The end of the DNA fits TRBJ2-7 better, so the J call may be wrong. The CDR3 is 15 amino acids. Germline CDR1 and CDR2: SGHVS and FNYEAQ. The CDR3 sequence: CASSLTGTGLPEQYF. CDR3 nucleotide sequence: TGTGCCAGCAGCTTGACCGGGACAGGGTTGCCCGAGCAGTACTTC.

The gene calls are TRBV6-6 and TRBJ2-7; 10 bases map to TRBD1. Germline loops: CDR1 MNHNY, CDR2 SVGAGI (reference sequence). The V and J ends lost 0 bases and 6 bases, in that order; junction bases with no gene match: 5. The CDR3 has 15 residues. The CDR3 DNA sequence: TGTGCCAGCAGTTACTCCGGGACAGGGGATCGCGAGCAGTACTTC. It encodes CASSYSGTGDREQYF.

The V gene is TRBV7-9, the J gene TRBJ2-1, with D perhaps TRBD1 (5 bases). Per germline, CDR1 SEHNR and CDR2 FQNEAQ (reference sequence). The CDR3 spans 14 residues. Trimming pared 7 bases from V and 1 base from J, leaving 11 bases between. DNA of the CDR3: TGTGCCAGCACCAGTGGGGCTTCCTACAATGAGCAGTTCTTC. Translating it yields CASTSGASYNEQFF.

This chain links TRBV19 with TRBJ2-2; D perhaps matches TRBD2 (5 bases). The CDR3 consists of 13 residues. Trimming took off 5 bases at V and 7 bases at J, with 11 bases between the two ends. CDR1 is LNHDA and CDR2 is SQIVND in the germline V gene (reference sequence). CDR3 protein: CASSPYGGGELFF. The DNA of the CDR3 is TGTGCCAGTAGTCCCTATGGAGGCGGGGAGCTGTTTTTT.

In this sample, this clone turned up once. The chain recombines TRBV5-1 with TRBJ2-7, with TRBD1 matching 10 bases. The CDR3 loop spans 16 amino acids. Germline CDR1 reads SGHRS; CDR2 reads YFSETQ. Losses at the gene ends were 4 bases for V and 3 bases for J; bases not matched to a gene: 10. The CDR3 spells CASSVWTGGSLYEQYF. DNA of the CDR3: TGCGCCAGCAGCGTCTGGACAGGGGGAAGTCTCTACGAGCAGTACTTC.

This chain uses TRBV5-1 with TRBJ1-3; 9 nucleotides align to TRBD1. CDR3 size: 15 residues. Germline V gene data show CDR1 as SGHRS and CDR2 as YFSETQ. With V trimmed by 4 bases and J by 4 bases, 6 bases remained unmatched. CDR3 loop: CASSPTGGTGNTIYF. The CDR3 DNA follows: TGCGCCAGCAGCCCCACAGGGGGCACGGGAAACACCATATATTTT.

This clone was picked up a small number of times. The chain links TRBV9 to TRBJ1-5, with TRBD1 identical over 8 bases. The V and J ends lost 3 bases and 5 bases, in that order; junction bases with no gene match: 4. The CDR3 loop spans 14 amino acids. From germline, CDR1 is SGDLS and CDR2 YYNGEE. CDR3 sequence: CASSGAGGDQPQHF. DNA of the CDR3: TGTGCCAGCAGCGGAGCAGGGGGCGATCAGCCCCAGCATTTT.

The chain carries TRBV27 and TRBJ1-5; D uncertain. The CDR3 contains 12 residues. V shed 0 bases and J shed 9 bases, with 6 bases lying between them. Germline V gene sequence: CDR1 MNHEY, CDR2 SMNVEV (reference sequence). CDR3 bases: TGTGCCAGCAGTTTATCGTCAGGGCCCCAGCATTTT. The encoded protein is CASSLSSGPQHF.

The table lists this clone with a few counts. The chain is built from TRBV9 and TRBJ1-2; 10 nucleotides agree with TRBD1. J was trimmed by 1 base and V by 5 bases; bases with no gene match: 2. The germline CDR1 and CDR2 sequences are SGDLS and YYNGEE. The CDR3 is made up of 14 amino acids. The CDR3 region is CASRGDRGNYGYTF. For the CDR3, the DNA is TGTGCCAGCAGAGGGGACAGGGGTAACTATGGCTACACCTTC.

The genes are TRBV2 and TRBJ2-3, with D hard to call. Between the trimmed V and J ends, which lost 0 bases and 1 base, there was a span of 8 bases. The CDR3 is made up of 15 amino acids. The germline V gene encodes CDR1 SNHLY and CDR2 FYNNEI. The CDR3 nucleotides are TGTGCCAGCAGTGAAGCATTCATGGGCACAGATACGCAGTATTTT. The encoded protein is CASSEAFMGTDTQYF.

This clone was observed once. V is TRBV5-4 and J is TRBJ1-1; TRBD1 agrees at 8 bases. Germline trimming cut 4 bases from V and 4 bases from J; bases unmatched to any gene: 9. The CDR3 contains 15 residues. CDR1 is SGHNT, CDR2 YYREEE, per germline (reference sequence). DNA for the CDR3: TGTGCCAGCAGCCCGGCCAGGGGGCTGAGCACTGAAGCTTTCTTT. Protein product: CASSPARGLSTEAFF.

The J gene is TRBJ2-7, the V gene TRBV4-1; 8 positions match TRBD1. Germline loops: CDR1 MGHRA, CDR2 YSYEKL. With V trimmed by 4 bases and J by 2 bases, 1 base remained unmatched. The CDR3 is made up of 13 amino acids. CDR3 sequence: CASSPGQAYEQYF. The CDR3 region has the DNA TGCGCCAGCAGCCCGGGACAGGCCTACGAGCAGTACTTC.

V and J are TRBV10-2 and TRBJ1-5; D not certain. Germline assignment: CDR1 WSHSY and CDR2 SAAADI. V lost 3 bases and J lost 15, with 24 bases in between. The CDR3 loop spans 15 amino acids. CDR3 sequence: CASSDTQAAGVSGHF. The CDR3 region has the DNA TGCGCCAGCAGTGATACCCAGGCCGCAGGAGTGTCCGGGCATTTT.

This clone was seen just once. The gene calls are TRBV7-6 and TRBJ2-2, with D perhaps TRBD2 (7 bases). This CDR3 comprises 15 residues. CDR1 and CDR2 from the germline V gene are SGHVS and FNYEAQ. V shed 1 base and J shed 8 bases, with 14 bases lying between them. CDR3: CASSLGVGGPGELFF. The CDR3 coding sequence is TGTGCCAGCAGCTTAGGTGTCGGGGGGCCGGGGGAGCTGTTTTTT.